The source of this T cell receptor beta chain is a study of T-cell reconstitution after alpha-beta-depleted transplantation in children. As it was prepared, the TCRbeta library received unique molecular identifiers. Each CDR3 protein is one row after TCRdb ran MiXCR on the PCR reads. The sample lists approximately 300,000 distinct CDR3 sequences; over 9% were seen once. General observations from the study: A year post-transplant, T-cell counts and diversity derived mostly from newly produced T cells.

This clonotype was counted a few times. The antigen remains undetermined. The CDR3 is made up of 13 amino acids. V dropped 0 bases and J dropped 6 bases, with 8 bases sitting between them. The germline CDR1 and CDR2 sequences are SEHNR and FQNEAQ (reference sequence). The chain links TRBV7-9 to TRBJ1-1; D gene unclear. Here the sequenced sample was PBMCs, taken before TCRalphabeta/CD19-depleted stem cell transplant. The receptor was isolated from a boy younger than two with acute myeloid leukemia, due to receive a stem cell transplant. The CDR3 nucleotides read TGTGCCAGCAGCTTAGCCATACGCCCTGAAGCTTTCTTT. Protein product: CASSLAIRPEAFF.